The entry below describes one T cell receptor (beta chain). TCRdb used MiXCR to reprocess the reads, holding one entry per CDR3 protein. The sample includes roughly 200,000 distinct CDR3 sequences, 8% to 10% seen only once; the top ten take roughly 5.1%. The record originates from a study of T cell repertoires in cytomegalovirus infection. The overall study: Carrying CMV and the relevant HLA type showed in public TCR beta signatures.

The CDR3 contains 16 residues. Germline V CDR1 and CDR2: MNHEY, SVGEGT. V was clipped by 5 bases and J by 6 bases; unmatched bases: 7. The chain couples TRBV6-2 or TRBV6-3 to TRBJ2-1; 13 bases match TRBD2. The sample was PBMCs. This clonotype was obtained from a human donor in good health (CMV status not recorded). Some clones in this sample may be carry-over from other donors' samples. This chain's CDR3 is CASSDRTSGSLNEQFF. DNA of the CDR3: TGTGCCAGCAGTGACAGGACTAGCGGGAGTCTCAATGAGCAGTTCTTC.